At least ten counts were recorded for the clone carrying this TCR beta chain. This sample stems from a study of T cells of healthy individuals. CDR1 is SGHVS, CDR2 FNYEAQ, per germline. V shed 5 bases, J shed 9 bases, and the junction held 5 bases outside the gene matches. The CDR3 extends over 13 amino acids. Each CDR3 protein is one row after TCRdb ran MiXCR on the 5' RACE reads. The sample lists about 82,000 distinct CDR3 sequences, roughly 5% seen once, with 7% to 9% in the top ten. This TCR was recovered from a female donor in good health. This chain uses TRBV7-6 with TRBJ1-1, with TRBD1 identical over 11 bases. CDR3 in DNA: TGTGCCAGCAGCAACCCGGACAGGGGGCAAGCTTTCTTT. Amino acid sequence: CASSNPDRGQAFF.